This passage covers 15 T cell receptor beta chains from one sample sequenced in a study of T cell responses to AZD1222 COVID-19 vaccine. Measured with immunoSEQ multiplex PCR; TCRdb has only the in-frame clones, and not every one. Found here are 150,000 to 200,000 clones, just under 90% of them singletons; the top ten hold roughly 6%. Sequencing used peripheral blood, obtained on day 0 of AZD1222 vaccination. Every receptor here comes from an adult in good health.

The gene calls are TRBV6-5 and TRBJ1-4, with a possible D match to TRBD1 (6 bases). Per germline, CDR1 MNHEY and CDR2 SVGAGI. CDR3 length: 14 residues. Trimming took off 6 bases at V and 4 bases at J, with 12 bases between the two ends. CDR3 protein: CASRRTGYNEKLFF. The CDR3 coding sequence is TGTGCCAGCAGGAGAACAGGGTATAATGAAAAACTGTTTTTT.

The chain combines TRBV18 with TRBJ1-4; TRBD1 aligns across 11 bases. CDR3 length: 15 residues. The V gene's germline CDR1 is KGHSH and CDR2 LQKENI. Unmatched junction bases numbered 4, after V lost 4 bases and J lost 6 bases. The CDR3 nucleotides are TGTGCCAGCTCACTGCTGGGACAGGGGGATGAAAAACTGTTTTTT. Translated: CASSLLGQGDEKLFF.

In this sample, this clone turned up once. Distinct nucleotide sequences in the sample also encode this CDR3. V and J are TRBV5-1 and TRBJ2-7; D is ambiguous. CDR1 is SGHRS and CDR2 is YFSETQ in the germline V gene. The V end lost 0 bases, the J end lost 0 bases, and 7 bases lay between the germline ends. CDR3 size: 14 residues. The CDR3 here is CASSLVQSSYEQYF. CDR3 in DNA: TGCGCCAGCAGCTTGGTCCAGAGCTCCTACGAGCAGTACTTC.

The rearrangement uses TRBV6-2 or TRBV6-3 and TRBJ2-5, with D possibly being TRBD2 (6 bases). Germline loops: CDR1 MNHEY, CDR2 SVGEGT. The CDR3 sequence is 14 residues long. V was clipped by 2 bases and J by 4 bases, with 11 bases between them. The DNA for the CDR3 is TGTGCCAGCAGTTACAGTTGGCGGGGAGAGACCCAGTACTTC. It translates to CASSYSWRGETQYF.

This clone was detected only once. The chain couples TRBV19 to TRBJ2-2; TRBD2 aligns across 11 bases. Germline V gives CDR1 LNHDA, CDR2 SQIVND (reference sequence). This CDR3 contains 14 residues. The trim removed 5 bases at V and 9 bases at J, leaving 5 bases unmatched. CDR3 DNA: TGTGCCAGTAGTCCGGGACTAGCGGCTCGGGAGCTGTTTTTT. It codes for CASSPGLAARELFF.

The chain uses TRBV6-2 or TRBV6-3 and TRBJ1-1; tentative D call: TRBD1 (6 bases). In germline, CDR1 is MNHEY, CDR2 SVGEGT. Trimming took off 5 bases at V and 7 bases at J, with 8 bases between the two ends. The CDR3 extends over 11 amino acids. The CDR3 DNA reads as TGTGCCAGCAGTGACAGGCTTGAAGCTTTCTTT. Amino acids: CASSDRLEAFF.

This clone was counted a single time. The chain couples TRBV11-3 to TRBJ1-4; unclear D gene. From germline, CDR1 is SGHNT and CDR2 YENEEA. The CDR3 sequence is 16 residues long. V lost 1 base, J lost 5 bases, and 14 bases lay in between. The CDR3 region has the DNA TGTGCCAGCAGCTTAGGTTCGAGCAGACCGAATGAAAAACTGTTTTTT. This translates into CASSLGSSRPNEKLFF.

This clone showed up just once. The CDR3 sequence is CATSDPRGDYTQYF. CDR3 bases: TGTGCCACCAGTGATCCCCGGGGAGATTATACGCAGTATTTT. V gene TRBV24-1 combines with J gene TRBJ2-3, with D possibly matching TRBD2 (5 bases). V lost 3 bases and J 7 bases, leaving 13 bases between the germline ends. The CDR3 runs 14 residues. Germline CDR1 is KGHDR and CDR2 is SFDVKD.

The chain has TRBV5-1 and TRBJ2-3; 10 bases match TRBD2. V trimming: 0 bases; J trimming: 3 bases; junction bases outside the gene matches: 16. This CDR3 spans 20 amino acids. Germline assignment: CDR1 SGHRS and CDR2 YFSETQ. Written as DNA, the CDR3 is TGCGCCAGCAGCTTGGCCGGGTTTCGGGCTAGCGGGAGTGGGACAGATACGCAGTATTTT. It codes for CASSLAGFRASGSGTDTQYF.

The rearrangement uses TRBV19 and TRBJ2-2; 9 positions match TRBD2. This CDR3 contains 17 residues. In germline, CDR1 is LNHDA, CDR2 SQIVND (reference sequence). The junction had 7 bases not matched to a gene; V was cut back by 4 bases and J by 1 base. For the CDR3, the DNA is TGTGCCAGTAGTAGTCTCCTAGCGGGATGGAACACCGGGGAGCTGTTTTTT. Its translation: CASSSLLAGWNTGELFF. Full variable domain (outside the CDR3, taken from reference TRBV19 and TRBJ2-2): DGGITQSPKYLFRKEGQNVTLSCEQNLNHDAMYWYRQDPGQGLRLIYYSQIVNDFQKGDIAEGYSVSREKKESFPLTVTSAQKNPTAFYLCASSSLLAGWNTGELFFGEGSRLTVL.

V gene TRBV6-5 combines with J gene TRBJ1-5; D remains unclear. The CDR3 has 14 amino acids. V lost 9 bases to trimming and J lost 2 bases, with 14 bases between them. Germline V lookup: CDR1 MNHEY, CDR2 SVGAGI. The CDR3 sequence: CASKPAEGNQPQHF. In nucleotides, the CDR3 is TGTGCCAGTAAACCGGCGGAAGGCAATCAGCCCCAGCATTTT.

Here the CDR3 reads CASRKTSGRSTDTQYF. The CDR3 DNA reads TGTGCCAGCAGAAAGACTAGCGGGAGGAGCACAGATACGCAGTATTTT. V gene TRBV7-9 combines with J gene TRBJ2-3; 13 bases map to TRBD2. The CDR3 is 16 amino acids. CDR1 and CDR2 from the germline V gene are SEHNR and FQNEAQ (reference sequence). V dropped 6 bases and J dropped 0; count of bases not matched to a gene: 3.

This chain joins TRBV28 and TRBJ1-3, with 7 bases aligning to TRBD1. In germline, CDR1 is MDHEN, CDR2 SYDVKM. This CDR3 is 14 amino acids long. V was pared by 7 bases and J by 0 bases, with 3 bases of the junction left unmatched. As DNA, the CDR3 is TGTGCCAGCATGACAGGGATCTCTGGAAACACCATATATTTT. This sequence encodes CASMTGISGNTIYF.

This chain joins TRBV6-2 or TRBV6-3 and TRBJ1-2; D may be TRBD1 (6 bases). The germline V gene has CDR1 MNHEY and CDR2 SVGEGT. V was shortened by 2 bases and J by 3 bases, with 13 bases between the two germline ends. This CDR3 is 15 amino acids long. Here the CDR3 reads CASSYLADRHYGYTF. The CDR3, as DNA: TGTGCCAGCAGTTACCTCGCGGACAGACACTATGGCTACACCTTC.

The chain recombines TRBV7-2 with TRBJ2-7; TRBD1 or TRBD2 may be the D gene (5 bases each). This CDR3 is built from 15 residues. CDR1 is SGHTA and CDR2 is FQGNSA in the germline V gene. With 0 bases removed from V and 4 bases from J, the gap between germline ends came to 13 bases. The CDR3 sequence: CASSLAGTRVYEQYF. The DNA for the CDR3 is TGTGCCAGCAGCTTAGCCGGGACCAGGGTGTACGAGCAGTACTTC. Full variable domain (remainder filled in from reference TRBV7-2 and TRBJ2-7): GAGVSQSPSNKVTEKGKDVELRCDPISGHTALYWYRQSLGQGLEFLIYFQGNSAPDKSGLPSDRFSAERTGGSVSTLTIQRTQQEDSAVYLCASSLAGTRVYEQYFGPGTRLTVT.